These 14 T cell receptor beta chains came from one sample sequenced in a study of blood T cell repertoires in COVID-19. Libraries were prepared by immunoSEQ multiplex PCR; TCRdb keeps only in-frame clonotypes and omits some of them. The table lists more than 120,000 clones, roughly nine tenths of them singletons. Sequences were obtained from peripheral blood. All receptors derive from a human donor in a cohort sampled during active COVID-19.

The J gene is TRBJ2-1, the V gene TRBV19; D is ambiguous. This CDR3 contains 11 residues. Looked up from germline, CDR1 is LNHDA and CDR2 is SQIVND (reference sequence). The V end was cut by 8 bases, the J end by 9 bases, with 11 bases between. This CDR3 is CASSELPEQFF. CDR3 DNA: TGTGCCAGTTCCGAGTTACCTGAGCAGTTCTTC.

The chain employs TRBV27 and TRBJ1-3, with a possible D match to TRBD1 (5 bases). CDR1 and CDR2 (germline): MNHEY, SMNVEV (reference sequence). This CDR3 has 14 residues. Trimming pared 4 bases from V and 3 bases from J, leaving 10 bases between. CDR3 protein: CASSSRASGNTIYF. The CDR3 DNA is TGTGCCAGCAGTTCCAGGGCTAGTGGAAACACCATATATTTT.

The genes are TRBV19 and TRBJ1-5; D perhaps matches TRBD1 (6 bases). V lost 3 bases to trimming and J lost 4 bases, with 13 bases between them. Per germline, CDR1 LNHDA and CDR2 SQIVND (reference sequence). CDR3 length equals 15 residues. The CDR3 spells CASSIYSTGNQPQHF. CDR3 DNA sequence: TGTGCCAGTAGTATTTATTCTACAGGGAATCAGCCCCAGCATTTT.

The rearrangement links TRBV6-2 or TRBV6-3 to TRBJ1-1; D is unclear. Germline V gene data show CDR1 as MNHEY and CDR2 as SVGEGT. Trimming pared 6 bases from V and 2 bases from J, leaving 7 bases between. The CDR3 sequence is 12 residues long. The CDR3 DNA is TGTGCCAGCAGATACATAAACACTGAAGCTTTCTTT. Protein product: CASRYINTEAFF.

The chain recombines TRBV6-5 with TRBJ1-1; D may be TRBD1 (6 bases). The CDR3 is 14 residues long. The germline V and J ends were trimmed by 5 bases and 3 bases, with 13 bases remaining between them. Germline V gene lookup returns CDR1 MNHEY and CDR2 SVGAGI. CDR3 in amino acids: CASSRTVADTEAFF. CDR3 DNA: TGTGCCAGCAGTCGGACAGTTGCGGACACTGAAGCTTTCTTT.

The CDR3 reads CASSSNSYEQYF. DNA for the CDR3: TGTGCCAGCAGTTCAAATAGCTACGAGCAGTACTTC. V gene TRBV27 combines with J gene TRBJ2-7, with D unclear. This CDR3 comprises 12 residues. V dropped 4 bases and J dropped 3 bases, with 7 bases sitting between them. The germline V gene has CDR1 MNHEY and CDR2 SMNVEV (reference sequence).

The chain carries TRBV3-1 (or the pseudogene TRBV3-2) and TRBJ1-3; no clear D. V was shortened by 1 base and J by 0 bases, with 7 bases between the two germline ends. CDR1 LGHDT and CDR2 YNNKEL come from the germline V gene (reference sequence). This CDR3 has 15 residues. The CDR3 protein is CASSQVPHSGNTIYF. The CDR3 DNA sequence: TGTGCCAGCAGCCAAGTCCCCCACTCTGGAAACACCATATATTTT.

The chain recombines TRBV5-8 with TRBJ2-6, with D unresolved. Trimming stripped 0 bases from V and 0 bases from J, with 7 bases between. The CDR3 extends over 16 amino acids. The V gene's germline CDR1 is SGHTS and CDR2 YDEGEE. CDR3 nucleotides: TGTGCCAGCAGCTTGGAACAGCTCTCTGGGGCCAACGTCCTGACTTTC. The encoded protein is CASSLEQLSGANVLTF.

V is TRBV19 and J is TRBJ1-2; 9 bases map to TRBD1. Germline loops: CDR1 LNHDA, CDR2 SQIVND (reference sequence). The J segment lost 6 bases and the V segment lost 10 bases, leaving 15 bases of the junction unmatched. The CDR3 is 15 residues long. CDR3 nucleotide sequence: TGTGCCACTAAGCCCAGCCCCCACAGGGGGCATGGCTACACCTTC. Translation gives CATKPSPHRGHGYTF.

The chain couples TRBV12-3 or TRBV12-4 to TRBJ2-7; D uncertain. The V gene lost 3 bases and the J gene lost 3 bases, with 9 bases spanning the gap. CDR3 length equals 13 residues. This chain's CDR3 is CASSFDTDYEQYF. Here the CDR3 DNA reads TGTGCCAGCAGTTTCGACACTGACTACGAGCAGTACTTC.

About this clone itself: Distinct nucleotide sequences in the sample also encode this CDR3. This rearrangement joins TRBV18 to TRBJ1-1; perhaps TRBD1 as D (6 bases). Per the germline V gene, CDR1 is KGHSH and CDR2 is LQKENI. The length of the CDR3 is 13 residues. Trimming removed 5 bases at V and 0 bases at J, with 7 bases between. The CDR3 sequence is CASSGQMNTEAFF. The CDR3 DNA follows: TGTGCCAGCTCAGGACAGATGAACACTGAAGCTTTCTTT.

The chain carries TRBV30 and TRBJ1-4; TRBD1 agrees at 7 bases. The CDR3 extends over 16 amino acids. Germline-derived CDR1 and CDR2 are GTSNPN and SVGIG (reference sequence). V lost 2 bases to trimming and J lost 0 bases; unmatched junction nucleotides: 6. The CDR3 protein is CAWSRGQFTTNEKLFF. CDR3 sequence (DNA): TGTGCCTGGAGTAGGGGACAGTTTACAACTAATGAAAAACTGTTTTTT.

The chain joins TRBV4-2 to TRBJ2-3; TRBD2 matches at 14 bases. CDR3 size: 17 residues. J was trimmed by 5 bases and V by 3 bases; bases with no gene match: 7. Germline assignment: CDR1 LGHNA and CDR2 YNFKEQ. The CDR3 bases are TGTGCCAGCAGCCAGGCCGGGACTAGCGGGGGATTAGATACGCAGTATTTT. This codes for CASSQAGTSGGLDTQYF.

The V gene is TRBV20-1, the J gene TRBJ1-1; TRBD1 is a possible D gene (5 bases). V was clipped by 1 base and J by 12 bases, with 9 bases between them. Germline-derived CDR1 and CDR2 are DFQATT and SNEGSKA (reference sequence). There are 10 residues in the CDR3. The CDR3 here is CSARAGLTFF. In DNA form, the CDR3 reads TGCAGTGCTAGAGCAGGGCTGACTTTCTTT.